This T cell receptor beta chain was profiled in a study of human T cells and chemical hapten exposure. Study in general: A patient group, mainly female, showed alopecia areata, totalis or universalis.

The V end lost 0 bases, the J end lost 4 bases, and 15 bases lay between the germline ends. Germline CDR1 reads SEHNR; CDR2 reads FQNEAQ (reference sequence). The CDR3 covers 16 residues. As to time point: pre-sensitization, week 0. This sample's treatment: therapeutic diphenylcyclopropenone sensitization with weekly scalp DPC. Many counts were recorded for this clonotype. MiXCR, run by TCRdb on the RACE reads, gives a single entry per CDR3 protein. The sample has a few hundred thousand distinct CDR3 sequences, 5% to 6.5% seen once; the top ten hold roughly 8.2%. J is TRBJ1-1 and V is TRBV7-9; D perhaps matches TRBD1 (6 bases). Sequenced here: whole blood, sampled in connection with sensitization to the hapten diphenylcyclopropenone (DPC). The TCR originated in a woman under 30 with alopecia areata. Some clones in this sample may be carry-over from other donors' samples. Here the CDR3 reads CASSLAAGDAGTEAFF. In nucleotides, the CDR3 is TGTGCCAGCAGCTTAGCAGCAGGGGATGCAGGCACTGAAGCTTTCTTT.